This T cell receptor beta chain is drawn from a study of T cell responses to AZD1222 COVID-19 vaccine. A word on this clone: What it recognizes is unknown.

The CDR3 totals 14 residues. Germline CDR1 and CDR2: SGHDN and FVKESK. The V segment lost 2 bases and the J segment 9 bases; nucleotides outside the gene matches: 5. Study conclusions and caveats: Unmutated variant regions are reportedly targeted by nearly half of spike-specific TCRs. Following two doses of AZD1222, Spike-specific TCR breadth and depth rose. Just a handful of AZD1222 recipients tested seropositive at baseline. The donor group comprised mostly white British people and more females; the analysis possibly underestimated clonal diversity.

Sequenced by immunoSEQ multiplex PCR; TCRdb stores in-frame clones only, minus some. The sample lists under 150,000 clones, more than 75% occurring once. The sequence was collected from an adult in good health. This rearrangement joins TRBV14 to TRBJ2-1; TRBD2 aligns across 9 bases. The sample consisted of peripheral blood, taken on day 0 of MenACWY control vaccination. The CDR3 DNA reads TGTGCCAGCAGCCAATGGCGGGGGGGCAGTGAGCAGTTCTTC. The encoded protein is CASSQWRGGSEQFF. Full variable domain (rest looked up from reference TRBV14 and TRBJ2-1): EAGVTQFPSHSVIEKGQTVTLRCDPISGHDNLYWYRRVMGKEIKFLLHFVKESKQDESGMPNNRFLAERTGGTYSTLKVQPAELEDSGVYFCASSQWRGGSEQFFGPGTRLTVL.